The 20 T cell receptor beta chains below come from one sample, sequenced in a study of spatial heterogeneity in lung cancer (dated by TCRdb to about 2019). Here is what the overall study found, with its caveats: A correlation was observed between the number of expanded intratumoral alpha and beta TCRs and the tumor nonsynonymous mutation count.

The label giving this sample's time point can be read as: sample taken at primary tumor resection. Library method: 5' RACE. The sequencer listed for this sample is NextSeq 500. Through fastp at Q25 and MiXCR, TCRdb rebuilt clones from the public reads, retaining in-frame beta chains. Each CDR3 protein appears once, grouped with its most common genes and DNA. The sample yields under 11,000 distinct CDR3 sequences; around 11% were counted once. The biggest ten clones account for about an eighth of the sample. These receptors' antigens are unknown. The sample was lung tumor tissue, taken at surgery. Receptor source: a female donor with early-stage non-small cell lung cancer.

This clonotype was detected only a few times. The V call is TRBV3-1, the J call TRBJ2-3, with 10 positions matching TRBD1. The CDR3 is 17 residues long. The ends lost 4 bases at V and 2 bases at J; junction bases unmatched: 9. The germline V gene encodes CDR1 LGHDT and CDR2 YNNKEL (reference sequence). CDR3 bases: TGTGCCAGCAGCCGTTCGGAGGGGACAGGGGTCACAGATACGCAGTATTTT. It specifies CASSRSEGTGVTDTQYF.

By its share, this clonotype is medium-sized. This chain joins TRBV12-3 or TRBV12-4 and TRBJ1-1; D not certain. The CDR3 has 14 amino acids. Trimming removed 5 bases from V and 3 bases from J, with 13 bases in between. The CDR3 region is CASSRRIWDTEAFF. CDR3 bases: TGTGCCAGCAGTCGACGGATATGGGACACTGAAGCTTTCTTT.

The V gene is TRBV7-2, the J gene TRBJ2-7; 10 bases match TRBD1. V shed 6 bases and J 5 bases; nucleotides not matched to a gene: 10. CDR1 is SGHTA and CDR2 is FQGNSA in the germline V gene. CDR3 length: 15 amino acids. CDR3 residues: CASRPLGDRGHEQYF. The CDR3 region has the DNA TGTGCCAGCAGACCACTAGGGGACAGGGGCCACGAGCAGTACTTC.

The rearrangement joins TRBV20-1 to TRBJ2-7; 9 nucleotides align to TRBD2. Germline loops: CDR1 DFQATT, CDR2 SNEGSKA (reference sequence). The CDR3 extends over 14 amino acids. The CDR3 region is CTTRRREGYYEQYF. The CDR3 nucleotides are TGCACTACCCGTCGGCGGGAGGGGTACTACGAGCAGTACTTC.

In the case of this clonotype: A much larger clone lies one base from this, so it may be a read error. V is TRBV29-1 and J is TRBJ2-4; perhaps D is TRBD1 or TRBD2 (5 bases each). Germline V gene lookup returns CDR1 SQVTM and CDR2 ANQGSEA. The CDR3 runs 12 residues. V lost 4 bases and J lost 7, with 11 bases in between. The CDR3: CSVVDGANIQYF. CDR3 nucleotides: TGCAGCGTTGTTGACGGGGCGAACATTCAGTACTTC.

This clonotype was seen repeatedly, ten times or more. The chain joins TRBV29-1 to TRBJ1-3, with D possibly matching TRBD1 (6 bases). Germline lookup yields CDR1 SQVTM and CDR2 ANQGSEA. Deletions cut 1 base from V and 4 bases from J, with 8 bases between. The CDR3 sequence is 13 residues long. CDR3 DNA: TGCAGCGTTGAAGGGGGGGCAGGAAACACCATATATTTT. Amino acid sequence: CSVEGGAGNTIYF.

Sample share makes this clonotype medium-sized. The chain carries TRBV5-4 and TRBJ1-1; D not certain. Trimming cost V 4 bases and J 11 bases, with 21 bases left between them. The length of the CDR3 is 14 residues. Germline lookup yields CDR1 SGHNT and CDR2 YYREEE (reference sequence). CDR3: CASSVVGGKEKAFF. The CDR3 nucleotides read TGTGCCAGCAGCGTCGTTGGAGGGAAGGAAAAGGCTTTCTTT. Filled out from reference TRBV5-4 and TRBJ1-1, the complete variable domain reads ETGVTQSPTHLIKTRGQQVTLRCSSQSGHNTVSWYQQALGQGPQFIFQYYREEENGRGNFPPRFSGLQFPNYSSELNVNALELDDSALYLCASSVVGGKEKAFFGQGTRLTVV.

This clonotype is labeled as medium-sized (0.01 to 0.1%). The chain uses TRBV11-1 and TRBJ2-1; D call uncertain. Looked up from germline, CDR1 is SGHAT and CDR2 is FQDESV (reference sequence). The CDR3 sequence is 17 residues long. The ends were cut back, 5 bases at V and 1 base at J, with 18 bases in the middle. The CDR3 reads CASSAPRQGLSYNEQFF. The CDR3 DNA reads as TGTGCCAGCAGCGCCCCTCGACAAGGCCTTTCCTACAATGAGCAGTTCTTC.

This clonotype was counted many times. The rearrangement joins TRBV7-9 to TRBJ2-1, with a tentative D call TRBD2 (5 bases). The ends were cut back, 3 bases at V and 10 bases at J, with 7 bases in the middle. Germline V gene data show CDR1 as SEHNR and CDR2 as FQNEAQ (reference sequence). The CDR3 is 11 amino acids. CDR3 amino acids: CASSLQREQFF. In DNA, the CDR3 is TGTGCCAGCAGCTTGCAGCGGGAGCAGTTCTTC. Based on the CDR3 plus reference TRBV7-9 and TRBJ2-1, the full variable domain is DTGVSQNPRHKITKRGQNVTFRCDPISEHNRLYWYRQTLGQGPEFLTYFQNEAQLEKSRLLSDRFSAERPKGSFSTLEIQRTEQGDSAMYLCASSLQREQFFGPGTRLTVL.

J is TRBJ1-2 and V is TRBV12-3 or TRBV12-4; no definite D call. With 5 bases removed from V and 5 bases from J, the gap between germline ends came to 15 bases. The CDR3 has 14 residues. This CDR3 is CASSLLGPVYGYTF. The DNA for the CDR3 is TGTGCCAGCAGTCTCCTCGGACCTGTTTATGGCTACACCTTC.

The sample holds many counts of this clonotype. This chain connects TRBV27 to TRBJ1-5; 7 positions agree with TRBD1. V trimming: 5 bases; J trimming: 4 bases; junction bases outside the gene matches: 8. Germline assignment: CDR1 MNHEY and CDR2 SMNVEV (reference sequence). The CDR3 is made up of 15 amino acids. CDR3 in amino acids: CASSPGTDLNQPQHF. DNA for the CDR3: TGTGCCAGCAGTCCAGGGACAGACCTTAATCAGCCCCAGCATTTT.

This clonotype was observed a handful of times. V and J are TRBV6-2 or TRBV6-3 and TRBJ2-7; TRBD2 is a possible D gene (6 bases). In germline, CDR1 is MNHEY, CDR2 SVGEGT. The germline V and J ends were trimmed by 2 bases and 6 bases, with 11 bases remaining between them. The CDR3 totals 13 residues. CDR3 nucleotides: TGTGCCAGCAGTTACCGGCGGGGATCCGAGCAGTACTTC. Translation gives CASSYRRGSEQYF.

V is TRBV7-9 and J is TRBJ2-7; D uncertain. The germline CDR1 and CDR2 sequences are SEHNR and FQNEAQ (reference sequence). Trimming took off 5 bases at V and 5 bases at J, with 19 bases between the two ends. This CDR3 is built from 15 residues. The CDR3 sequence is CASSPTERRAHEQYF. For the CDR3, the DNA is TGTGCCAGCAGCCCTACCGAGCGTAGGGCCCACGAGCAGTACTTC.

The CDR3 DNA follows: TGTGCCAGCTCACCACCCCGACAGGGGACGATCAATGAGCAGTTCTTC. This encodes CASSPPRQGTINEQFF. The chain employs TRBV18 and TRBJ2-1; 8 bases map to TRBD1. CDR1 and CDR2 (germline): KGHSH, LQKENI. J lost 6 bases, V lost 0 bases, and 7 bases had no gene match. The CDR3 is 16 amino acids.

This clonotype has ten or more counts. The CDR3 sequence: CASKAGHSVESPLHF. DNA of the CDR3: TGTGCCAGCAAGGCAGGCCACTCCGTGGAATCACCCCTCCACTTT. The chain couples TRBV27 to TRBJ1-6; D gene uncertain. The CDR3 is 15 amino acids. Germline CDR1 MNHEY, CDR2 SMNVEV (reference sequence). V shed 7 bases and J shed 10 bases, with 20 bases lying between them.

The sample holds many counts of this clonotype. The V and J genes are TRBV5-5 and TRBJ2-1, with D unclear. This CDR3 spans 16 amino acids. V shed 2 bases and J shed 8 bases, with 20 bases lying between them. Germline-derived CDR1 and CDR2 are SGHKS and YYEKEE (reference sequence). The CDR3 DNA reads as TGTGCCAGCAGCTTATCTGAGAAACTGGGATGGTATGAGCAGTTCTTC. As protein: CASSLSEKLGWYEQFF.

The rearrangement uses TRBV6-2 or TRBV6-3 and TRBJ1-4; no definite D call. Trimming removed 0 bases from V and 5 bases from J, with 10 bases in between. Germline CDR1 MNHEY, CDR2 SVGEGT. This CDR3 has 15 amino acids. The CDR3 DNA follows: TGTGCCAGCAGTTACTCGGGAAGCTGGAATGAAAAACTGTTTTTT. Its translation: CASSYSGSWNEKLFF.

This CDR3 reads CASSLALRGNSPLHF. CDR3 coding DNA: TGTGCCAGCAGCTTAGCGCTCAGGGGCAACTCACCCCTCCACTTT. V is TRBV7-2 and J is TRBJ1-6; tentatively, D is TRBD1 (6 bases). This CDR3 comprises 15 residues. Trimming removed 0 bases from V and 10 bases from J, with 13 bases in between. Germline assignment: CDR1 SGHTA and CDR2 FQGNSA.

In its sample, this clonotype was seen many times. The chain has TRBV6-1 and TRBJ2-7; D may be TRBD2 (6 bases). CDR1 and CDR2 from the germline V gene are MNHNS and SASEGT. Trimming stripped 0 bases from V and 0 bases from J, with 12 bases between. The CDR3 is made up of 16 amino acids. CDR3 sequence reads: CASSEAGGRFSYEQYF. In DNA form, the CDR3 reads TGTGCCAGCAGTGAAGCCGGAGGGCGGTTCTCCTACGAGCAGTACTTC.

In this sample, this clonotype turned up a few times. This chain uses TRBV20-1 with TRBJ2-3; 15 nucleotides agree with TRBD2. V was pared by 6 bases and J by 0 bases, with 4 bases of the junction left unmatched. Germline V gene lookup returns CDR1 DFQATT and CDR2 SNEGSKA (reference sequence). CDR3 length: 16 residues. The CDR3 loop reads CSAGLAGGPSTDTQYF. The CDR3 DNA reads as TGCAGTGCCGGACTAGCGGGGGGGCCTAGCACAGATACGCAGTATTTT.